This T cell receptor (beta chain) was sequenced in a study of regulatory dendritic cells for organ transplantation. Findings of the study overall: Memory CD8+ clonal expansion seemed more limited with regulatory than mature dendritic cells. Among resting subsets, memory CD8+ cells contained the most alloreactive clonotypes.

Germline CDR1 SEHNR, CDR2 FQNEAQ (reference sequence). Unmatched junction bases numbered 5, after V lost 4 bases and J lost 2 bases. The CDR3 consists of 15 residues. Assay: immunoSEQ multiplex PCR; the TCRdb copy retains only in-frame clones and omits some. The data show fewer than 40,000 clones, 75% to 95% seen once. Note on this clone: The antigen is unknown.

CD4+ or CD8+ T cells were sorted as naive CD45RA+ or memory CD45RO+. The TCR comes from a human donor in good health. The chain joins TRBV7-9 to TRBJ2-5; the match to TRBD2 covers 9 bases. Material: naive CD8+ T cells from blood. Described subset: CD45RA+ naive T cells. The CDR3 is CASSSRLAEQETQYF. CDR3 sequence (DNA): TGTGCCAGCAGCTCGCGACTAGCGGAACAAGAGACCCAGTACTTC. The full variable domain, with the rest looked up from reference TRBV7-9 and TRBJ2-5, is DTGVSQNPRHKITKRGQNVTFRCDPISEHNRLYWYRQTLGQGPEFLTYFQNEAQLEKSRLLSDRFSAERPKGSFSTLEIQRTEQGDSAMYLCASSSRLAEQETQYFGPGTRLLVL.